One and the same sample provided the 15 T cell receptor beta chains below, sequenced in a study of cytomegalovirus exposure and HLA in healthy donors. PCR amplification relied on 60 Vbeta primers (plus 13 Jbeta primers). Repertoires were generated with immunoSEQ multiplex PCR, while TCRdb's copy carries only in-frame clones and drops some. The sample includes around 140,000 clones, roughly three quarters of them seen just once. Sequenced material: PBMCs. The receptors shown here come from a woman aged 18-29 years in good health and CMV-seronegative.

DNA of the CDR3: TGTGCCAGCAGCTTGGCGACAGGGGGCGACTATGGCTACACCTTC. This gives the protein CASSLATGGDYGYTF. The gene calls are TRBV5-4 and TRBJ1-2; 10 positions match TRBD1. The V gene end was trimmed by 0 bases and the J gene end by 3 bases; junction bases not matched to a gene: 2. CDR1 SGHNT and CDR2 YYREEE come from the germline V gene (reference sequence). The CDR3 contains 15 residues.

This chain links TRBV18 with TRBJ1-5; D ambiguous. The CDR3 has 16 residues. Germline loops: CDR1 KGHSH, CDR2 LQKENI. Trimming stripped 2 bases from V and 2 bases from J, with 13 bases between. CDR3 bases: TGTGCCAGCTCACCAACGGCCCCGGCGGGCAATCAGCCCCAGCATTTT. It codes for CASSPTAPAGNQPQHF.

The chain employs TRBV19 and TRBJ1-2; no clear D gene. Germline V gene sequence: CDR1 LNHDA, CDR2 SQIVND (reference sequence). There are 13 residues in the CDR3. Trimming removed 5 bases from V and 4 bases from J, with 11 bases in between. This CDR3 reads CASSGPPVYGYTF. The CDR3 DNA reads TGTGCCAGTAGTGGCCCACCAGTCTATGGCTACACCTTC.

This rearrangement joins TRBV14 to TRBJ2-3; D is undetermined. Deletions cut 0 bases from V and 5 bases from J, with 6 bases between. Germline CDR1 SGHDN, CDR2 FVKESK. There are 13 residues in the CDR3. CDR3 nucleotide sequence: TGTGCCAGCAGCCAAGAGCCGAGAGATACGCAGTATTTT. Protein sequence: CASSQEPRDTQYF. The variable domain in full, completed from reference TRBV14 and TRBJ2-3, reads EAGVTQFPSHSVIEKGQTVTLRCDPISGHDNLYWYRRVMGKEIKFLLHFVKESKQDESGMPNNRFLAERTGGTYSTLKVQPAELEDSGVYFCASSQEPRDTQYFGPGTRLTVL.

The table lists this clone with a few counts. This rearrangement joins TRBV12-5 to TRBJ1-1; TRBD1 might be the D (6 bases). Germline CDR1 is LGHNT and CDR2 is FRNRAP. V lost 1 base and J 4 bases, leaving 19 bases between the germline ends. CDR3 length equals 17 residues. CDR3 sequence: CASGLGQELKVATEAFF. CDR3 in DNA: TGTGCTAGTGGTTTGGGACAGGAGCTTAAGGTGGCCACTGAAGCTTTCTTT.

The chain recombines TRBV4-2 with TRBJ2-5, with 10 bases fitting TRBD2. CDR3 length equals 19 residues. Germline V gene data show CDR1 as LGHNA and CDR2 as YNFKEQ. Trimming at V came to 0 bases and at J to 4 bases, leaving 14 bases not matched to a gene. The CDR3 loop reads CASSQEFRGLAGVGETQYF. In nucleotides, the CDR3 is TGTGCCAGCAGCCAAGAGTTCCGAGGGCTAGCGGGAGTGGGAGAGACCCAGTACTTC.

The CDR3 nucleotides are TGCAGCGTTGTAAGACTCAGGGGGAGCTCCTACAATGAGCAGTTCTTC. Translating it yields CSVVRLRGSSYNEQFF. The chain couples TRBV29-1 to TRBJ2-1, with TRBD1 matching 7 bases. The CDR3 has 16 residues. The ends lost 4 bases at V and 0 bases at J; junction bases unmatched: 9. In germline, CDR1 is SQVTM, CDR2 ANQGSEA.

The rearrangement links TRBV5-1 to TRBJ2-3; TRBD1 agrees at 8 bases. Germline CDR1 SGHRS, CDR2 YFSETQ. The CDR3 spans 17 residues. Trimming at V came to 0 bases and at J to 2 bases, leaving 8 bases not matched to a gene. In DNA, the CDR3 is TGCGCCAGCAGCTTGGCACCGGACAGGGCCCCCACAGATACGCAGTATTTT. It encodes CASSLAPDRAPTDTQYF.

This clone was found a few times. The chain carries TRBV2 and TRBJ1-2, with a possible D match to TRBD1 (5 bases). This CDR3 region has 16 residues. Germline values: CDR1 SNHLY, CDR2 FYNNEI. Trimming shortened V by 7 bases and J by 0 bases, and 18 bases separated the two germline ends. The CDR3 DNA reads TGTGCCAGCACCGAACGGTGGACACCGGCTAACTATGGCTACACCTTC. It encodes CASTERWTPANYGYTF.

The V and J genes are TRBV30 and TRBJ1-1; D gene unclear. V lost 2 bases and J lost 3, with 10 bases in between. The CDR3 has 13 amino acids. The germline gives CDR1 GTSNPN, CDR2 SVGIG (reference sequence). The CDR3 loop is CAWSFGEDTEAFF. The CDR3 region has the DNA TGTGCCTGGAGTTTCGGGGAGGACACTGAAGCTTTCTTT.

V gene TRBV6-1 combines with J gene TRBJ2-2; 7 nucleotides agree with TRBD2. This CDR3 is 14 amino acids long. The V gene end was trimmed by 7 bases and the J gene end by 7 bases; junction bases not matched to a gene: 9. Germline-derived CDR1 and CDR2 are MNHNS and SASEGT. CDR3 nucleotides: TGTGCCAGCATATGGGAGGGCCCTAGCGGGGAGCTGTTTTTT. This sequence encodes CASIWEGPSGELFF.

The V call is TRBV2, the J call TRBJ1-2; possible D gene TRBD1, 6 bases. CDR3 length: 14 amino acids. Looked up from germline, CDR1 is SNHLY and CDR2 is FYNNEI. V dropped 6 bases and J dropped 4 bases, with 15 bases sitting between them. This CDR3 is CASSDDRSSYGYTF. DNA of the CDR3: TGTGCCAGCAGCGATGACAGGAGTTCCTATGGCTACACCTTC.

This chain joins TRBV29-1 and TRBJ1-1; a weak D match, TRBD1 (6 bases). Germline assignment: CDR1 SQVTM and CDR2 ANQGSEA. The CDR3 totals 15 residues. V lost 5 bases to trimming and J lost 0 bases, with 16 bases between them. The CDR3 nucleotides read TGCAGCGTTTGGGGGCAGGGAGAATTGAACACTGAAGCTTTCTTT. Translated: CSVWGQGELNTEAFF.

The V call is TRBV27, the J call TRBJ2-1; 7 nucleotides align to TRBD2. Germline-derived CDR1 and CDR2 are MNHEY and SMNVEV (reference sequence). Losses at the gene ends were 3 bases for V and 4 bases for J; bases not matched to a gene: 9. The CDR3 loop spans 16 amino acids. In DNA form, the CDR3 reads TGTGCCAGCAGTTTGTATGCTAGCGGAACATACAATGAGCAGTTCTTC. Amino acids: CASSLYASGTYNEQFF.

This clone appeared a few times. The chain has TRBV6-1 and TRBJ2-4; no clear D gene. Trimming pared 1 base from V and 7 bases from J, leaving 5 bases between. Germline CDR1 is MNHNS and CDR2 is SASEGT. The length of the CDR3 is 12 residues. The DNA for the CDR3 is TGTGCCAGCAGTGAAGTTCGGAACATTCAGTACTTC. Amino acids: CASSEVRNIQYF.